This T cell receptor beta chain was captured in a study of blood T cell repertoires in COVID-19. About the research overall: Samples representing acute and convalescent COVID-19 were sourced from the United States, Italy and Spain. Nucleic acid was either cDNA or gDNA, and it came from T cells, B-cell-depleted T cells, or PBMCs.

TCRdb's table, derived via immunoSEQ multiplex PCR, lists solely in-frame clones and lacks some. This sample has about 230,000 clones, with 80% to 90% found just once. Germline V lookup: CDR1 KGHSH, CDR2 LQKENI. The CDR3 spans 16 residues. Unmatched junction bases numbered 12, after V lost 3 bases and J lost 8 bases. The sequence was collected from an elderly woman with active or convalescent COVID-19. Sequencing was done on a sample of peripheral blood. The chain combines TRBV18 with TRBJ1-4; 7 nucleotides match TRBD1. Here the CDR3 DNA reads TGTGCCAGCTCACCCGATGGACAGGCCCAAAGGGAAAAACTGTTTTTT. This codes for CASSPDGQAQREKLFF.